This T cell receptor beta chain came from a study of blood T cell repertoires in COVID-19. Seattle cases were enrolled at active infection and followed longitudinally. Measured with immunoSEQ multiplex PCR; TCRdb has only the in-frame clones, and not every one. The sample consists of hundreds of thousands of clones, approximately 89% of them appearing once. Sequenced material: peripheral blood. The receptor's source is a woman in her twenties or thirties with COVID-19, enrolled during active disease.

This CDR3 reads CASSGPQRQGAQETQYF. The DNA of the CDR3 is TGTGCCAGCAGTGGACCTCAACGACAGGGGGCACAAGAGACCCAGTACTTC. This chain joins TRBV6-1 and TRBJ2-5; 10 bases fit TRBD1. CDR3 size: 17 residues. The junction had 10 bases not matched to a gene; V was cut back by 4 bases and J by 2 bases. Germline assignment: CDR1 MNHNS and CDR2 SASEGT.